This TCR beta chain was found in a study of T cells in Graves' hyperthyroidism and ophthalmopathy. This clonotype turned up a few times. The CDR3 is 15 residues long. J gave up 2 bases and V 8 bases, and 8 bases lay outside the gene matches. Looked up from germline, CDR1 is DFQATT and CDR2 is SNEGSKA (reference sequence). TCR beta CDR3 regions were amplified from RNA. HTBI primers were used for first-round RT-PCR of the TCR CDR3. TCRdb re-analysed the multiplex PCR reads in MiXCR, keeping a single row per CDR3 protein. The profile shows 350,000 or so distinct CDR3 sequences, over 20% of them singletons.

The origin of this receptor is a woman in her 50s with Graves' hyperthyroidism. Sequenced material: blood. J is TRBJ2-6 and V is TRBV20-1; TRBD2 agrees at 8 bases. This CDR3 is CSSPGGAAGANVLTF. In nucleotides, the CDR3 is TGCAGTTCACCGGGGGGGGCAGCTGGGGCCAACGTCCTGACTTTC.